These 26 T cell receptor beta chains were all obtained from the same sample, sequenced in a study of early T cells in non-severe SARS-CoV-2 infection (dated by TCRdb to the early 2020s). Libraries were made using 5' RACE. Sequencing was performed on a NextSeq 500. TCRdb's own reprocessing of the public reads used fastp at Q25 and MiXCR and kept productive beta chains. Each record represents a unique CDR3 protein, reported with the most common genes and DNA among its rows. This sample is represented by about 83,000 distinct CDR3 sequences; 10% of them were singletons. Roughly 8% of the sample is in the top ten clones. Sequenced material: whole blood, taken at baseline. Receptor source: an adult who was a healthcare worker with PCR-confirmed SARS-CoV-2 infection or an uninfected control (not recorded which).

This clonotype has ten or more counts. This chain links TRBV6-2 or TRBV6-3 with TRBJ1-3; no definite D call. The CDR3 sequence is 13 residues long. In germline, CDR1 is MNHEY, CDR2 SVGEGT. The CDR3 nucleotides are TGTGTCGCCCGGAGGGACTCTGGAAACACCATATATTTT. This encodes CVARRDSGNTIYF.

The chain carries TRBV5-1 and TRBJ2-3; D might be TRBD1 (6 bases). The germline gives CDR1 SGHRS, CDR2 YFSETQ. The CDR3 has 15 residues. The germline V and J ends were trimmed by 2 bases and 1 base, with 11 bases remaining between them. CDR3 sequence (DNA): TGCGCCAGCAGCTTATCAGGGGTGCGCACAGATACGCAGTATTTT. Translating gives CASSLSGVRTDTQYF.

This clonotype was observed a few times. V and J are TRBV3-1 and TRBJ2-7; D possibly corresponds to TRBD2 (6 bases). V was pared by 5 bases and J by 3 bases, with 17 bases between. CDR1 LGHDT and CDR2 YNNKEL come from the germline V gene (reference sequence). There are 15 residues in the CDR3. The CDR3 DNA sequence: TGTGCCAGCAGCTCACCGGGAGATACGATCTACGAGCAGTACTTC. This codes for CASSSPGDTIYEQYF.

This clonotype was observed a few times. The V and J genes are TRBV7-9 and TRBJ1-1; D is unresolved. The V end was cut by 3 bases, the J end by 0 bases, with 5 bases between. CDR3 length: 13 residues. Germline V CDR1 and CDR2: SEHNR, FQNEAQ (reference sequence). DNA for the CDR3: TGTGCCAGCAGCTTTGAGGTGAACACTGAAGCTTTCTTT. Protein product: CASSFEVNTEAFF.

This clonotype came up many times. V gene TRBV12-3 or TRBV12-4 combines with J gene TRBJ1-1; unclear D gene. Trimming removed 6 bases from V and 3 bases from J, with 11 bases in between. This CDR3 is 13 amino acids long. This chain's CDR3 is CASRAGSYTEAFF. Here the CDR3 DNA reads TGTGCCAGCAGAGCCGGGAGCTACACTGAAGCTTTCTTT.

J is TRBJ2-1 and V is TRBV11-3, with D possibly TRBD2 on 6 matching bases. The CDR3 extends over 15 amino acids. Trimming shortened V by 1 base and J by 5 bases, and 12 bases separated the two germline ends. Looked up from germline, CDR1 is SGHNT and CDR2 is YENEEA. In DNA form, the CDR3 reads TGTGCCAGCAGCTTAGGGGTTGGAGGGGACAATGAGCAGTTCTTC. It specifies CASSLGVGGDNEQFF.

The chain carries TRBV4-2 and TRBJ2-1, with 9 bases matching TRBD2. The CDR3 extends over 16 amino acids. V shed 1 base and J 6 bases; nucleotides not matched to a gene: 7. CDR1 is LGHNA, CDR2 YNFKEQ, per germline. CDR3 sequence reads: CASSQGVAGALNEQFF. The DNA of the CDR3 is TGTGCCAGCAGCCAAGGAGTAGCGGGGGCCCTCAATGAGCAGTTCTTC.

Concerning this clonotype itself: A clone one base away is much larger, so this may be a read error. This chain connects TRBV4-1 to TRBJ2-7; D unclear. Per the germline V gene, CDR1 is MGHRA and CDR2 is YSYEKL. The CDR3 is 14 residues long. CDR3 bases: TGCGCCAGCAGCCTGGTAGGAGAGGCCTACGAGCAGTGCTTC. This encodes CASSLVGEAYEQCF.

In this sample, this clonotype turned up many times. One junction end does not reproduce the germline sequence, and a read error may be involved. V is TRBV12-3 or TRBV12-4 and J is TRBJ2-6, with a tentative D call TRBD1 (6 bases). This CDR3 region has 20 residues. CDR3 residues: CASSLAPGQTESSGANVLTF. The DNA for the CDR3 is TGTGCCAGCAGCTTAGCACCCGGACAGACCGAAAGCTCTGGGGCCAACGTCCTGACTTTC.

This clonotype showed up just a few times. The rearrangement joins TRBV10-1 to TRBJ1-6; D call uncertain. Germline V gives CDR1 WNHNN, CDR2 SYGVQD (reference sequence). The CDR3 is 13 amino acids. V was clipped by 4 bases and J by 7 bases, with 8 bases between them. CDR3 amino acids: CASSVELNSPLHF. The CDR3 DNA reads TGCGCCAGCAGTGTGGAGTTAAATTCACCCCTCCACTTT.

The chain combines TRBV21-1 with TRBJ1-1; the table calls TRBD1, which could not be checked here. TRBV21-1 is listed as a pseudogene. This CDR3 contains 16 residues. This CDR3 reads CASSEGQGFQGGEAFF. The DNA of the CDR3 is TGTGCCAGCAGCGAAGGACAGGGATTTCAGGGGGGTGAAGCTTTCTTT.

A few counts support this clonotype. The V call is TRBV7-8, the J call TRBJ2-6; D ambiguous. From germline, CDR1 is SGHVS and CDR2 FQNEAQ. The CDR3 length is 15 residues. The V end was cut by 3 bases, the J end by 0 bases, with 6 bases between. CDR3 loop: CASSLKISGANVLTF. The CDR3 DNA reads TGTGCCAGCAGCTTGAAGATCTCTGGGGCCAACGTCCTGACTTTC.

This clonotype has at least ten counts. The chain recombines TRBV11-1 with TRBJ2-1, with 9 bases matching TRBD2. Germline loops: CDR1 SGHAT, CDR2 FQDESV (reference sequence). V gave up 4 bases and J gave up 9 bases; unmatched junction bases: 10. This CDR3 has 15 residues. CDR3: CASSSLGSGRGEQFF. The CDR3 nucleotides read TGTGCCAGCAGCTCCCTGGGTAGCGGGAGAGGTGAGCAGTTCTTC.

This clonotype was seen at least ten times. The chain recombines TRBV2 with TRBJ2-7, with TRBD2 as a possible D gene (6 bases). Trimming left V 4 bases short and J 4 bases short, with 11 bases between. The length of the CDR3 is 13 residues. The V gene's germline CDR1 is SNHLY and CDR2 FYNNEI. The CDR3 protein is CASSVGSRYEQYF. In DNA, the CDR3 is TGTGCCAGCAGTGTCGGGAGTCGATACGAGCAGTACTTC.

This clonotype was observed many times. In DNA form, the CDR3 reads TGTGCCAGCAGCTTTGGACGGGAGACCCAGTACTTC. This codes for CASSFGRETQYF. V is TRBV11-2 and J is TRBJ2-5; D uncertain. The length of the CDR3 is 12 residues. Germline loops: CDR1 SGHAT, CDR2 FQNNGV. V was shortened by 3 bases and J by 5 bases, with 7 bases between the two germline ends.

This clonotype was observed a few times. This sequence joins TRBV3-1 and TRBJ2-3, with D perhaps given as TRBD1 or TRBD2 (5 bases each). Germline lookup yields CDR1 LGHDT and CDR2 YNNKEL (reference sequence). V lost 0 bases and J 8 bases, leaving 12 bases between the germline ends. CDR3 length equals 14 residues. CDR3 sequence: CASSQDSWGTTQYF. CDR3 nucleotides: TGTGCCAGCAGCCAAGATTCATGGGGGACTACGCAGTATTTT.

This sequence joins TRBV12-3 or TRBV12-4 and TRBJ1-2, with 7 bases that match TRBD1. CDR3 length equals 14 residues. V shed 7 bases and J 10 bases; nucleotides not matched to a gene: 15. The CDR3 sequence: CASTTTGTVHDYTF. In DNA form, the CDR3 reads TGTGCCAGCACCACTACCGGGACAGTTCATGACTACACCTTC.

The CDR3 coding sequence is TGTGCCAGCAGCCAATCAGCTAGCGGGAGCGCCACCGGGGAGCTGTTTTTT. It specifies CASSQSASGSATGELFF. The chain links TRBV3-1 to TRBJ2-2, with TRBD2 identical over 10 bases. This CDR3 region has 17 residues. Trimming removed 2 bases from V and 4 bases from J; junction bases left unmatched: 7. CDR1 is LGHDT and CDR2 is YNNKEL in the germline V gene (reference sequence).

The rearrangement joins TRBV27 to TRBJ2-3; TRBD2 might be the D (6 bases). V was clipped by 7 bases and J by 1 base, with 15 bases between them. The CDR3 is 15 amino acids. Germline lookup yields CDR1 MNHEY and CDR2 SMNVEV (reference sequence). CDR3 amino acids: CASTPEGLRTDTQYF. CDR3 bases: TGTGCCAGCACCCCCGAGGGACTGCGCACAGATACGCAGTATTTT.

V usage is TRBV19 and J usage is TRBJ2-1, with 9 nucleotides matching TRBD1. The CDR3 runs to 15 residues. The germline V gene has CDR1 LNHDA and CDR2 SQIVND (reference sequence). V gave up 5 bases and J gave up 1 base; unmatched junction bases: 3. The CDR3 coding sequence is TGTGCCAGTAGTTCGGACAGGGGATCCTACAATGAGCAGTTCTTC. Translated: CASSSDRGSYNEQFF. The entire variable domain, with the rest obtained from reference TRBV19 and TRBJ2-1, is as follows: DGGITQSPKYLFRKEGQNVTLSCEQNLNHDAMYWYRQDPGQGLRLIYYSQIVNDFQKGDIAEGYSVSREKKESFPLTVTSAQKNPTAFYLCASSSDRGSYNEQFFGPGTRLTVL.

This clonotype was observed many times. The chain joins TRBV12-3 or TRBV12-4 to TRBJ2-3; D not resolved. The ends were cut back, 7 bases at V and 1 base at J, with 21 bases in the middle. This CDR3 has 17 amino acids. This CDR3 is CASTIEVITVGTDTQYF. DNA for the CDR3: TGTGCCAGCACCATTGAGGTGATTACTGTTGGCACAGATACGCAGTATTTT.

J is TRBJ2-7 and V is TRBV3-1, with TRBD1 matching 8 bases. The CDR3 contains 16 residues. Germline V CDR1 and CDR2: LGHDT, YNNKEL (reference sequence). J was trimmed by 6 bases and V by 1 base; bases with no gene match: 11. This CDR3 reads CASSQVYRAGGREQYF. The CDR3 DNA is TGTGCCAGCAGCCAAGTTTATAGGGCAGGGGGCCGCGAGCAGTACTTC.

A note on this clonotype: This CDR3 fails to terminate in the conserved phenylalanine or tryptophan, so it likely reflects a read error. The chain has TRBV20-1 and TRBJ2-1, with 8 bases identical to TRBD2. The CDR3 spans 16 residues. With 3 bases clipped from V and 0 bases from J, the junction kept 7 bases outside the gene matches. Germline loops: CDR1 DFQATT, CDR2 SNEGSKA (reference sequence). CDR3 sequence (DNA): TGCAGTGCTAGTCGGATCAGCGGGAGCTCCTACAATGAGCAGTTCCTC. Protein: CSASRISGSSYNEQFL.

The genes are TRBV9 and TRBJ2-2, with 8 bases matching TRBD1. With V trimmed by 4 bases and J by 3 bases, 5 bases remained unmatched. The germline V gene has CDR1 SGDLS and CDR2 YYNGEE. The CDR3 contains 15 residues. The CDR3, as DNA: TGTGCCAGCAGCTCCCCGGGACAGGACACCGGGGAGCTGTTTTTT. Translation: CASSSPGQDTGELFF. Complete variable domain (other parts from reference TRBV9 and TRBJ2-2): DSGVTQTPKHLITATGQRVTLRCSPRSGDLSVYWYQQSLDQGLQFLIQYYNGEERAKGNILERFSAQQFPDLHSELNLSSLELGDSALYFCASSSPGQDTGELFFGEGSRLTVL.

The chain recombines TRBV20-1 with TRBJ2-3, with D maybe TRBD2 (6 bases). V was shortened by 5 bases and J by 2 bases, with 11 bases between the two germline ends. Germline V gene sequence: CDR1 DFQATT, CDR2 SNEGSKA (reference sequence). CDR3 length equals 13 residues. The CDR3 DNA sequence: TGCAGTGCTCACAAGCGGGTCACAGATACGCAGTATTTT. Its protein is CSAHKRVTDTQYF.

The chain employs TRBV7-8 and TRBJ1-1; D unclear. CDR1 and CDR2 from the germline V gene are SGHVS and FQNEAQ. The CDR3 extends over 14 amino acids. Trimming cost V 10 bases and J 0 bases, with 15 bases left between them. The CDR3 reads CAIDAVNMNTEAFF. The CDR3 coding sequence is TGTGCCATCGATGCGGTGAACATGAACACTGAAGCTTTCTTT.